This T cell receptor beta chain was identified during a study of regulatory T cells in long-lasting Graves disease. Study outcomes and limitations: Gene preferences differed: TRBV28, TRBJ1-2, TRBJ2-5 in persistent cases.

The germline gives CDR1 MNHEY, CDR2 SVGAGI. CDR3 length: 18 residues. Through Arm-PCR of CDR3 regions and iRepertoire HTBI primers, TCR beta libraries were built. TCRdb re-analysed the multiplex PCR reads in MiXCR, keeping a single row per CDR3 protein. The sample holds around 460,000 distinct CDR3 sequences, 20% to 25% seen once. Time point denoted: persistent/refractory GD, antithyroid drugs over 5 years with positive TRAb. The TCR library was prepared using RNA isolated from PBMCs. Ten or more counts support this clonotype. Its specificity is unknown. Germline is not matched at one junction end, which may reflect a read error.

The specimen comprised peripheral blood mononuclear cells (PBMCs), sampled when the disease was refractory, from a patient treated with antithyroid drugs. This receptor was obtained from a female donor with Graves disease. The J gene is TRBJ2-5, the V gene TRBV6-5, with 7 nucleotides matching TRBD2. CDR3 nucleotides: TGTGCCAGCAGTTACTCAATTCTCCCCACCGCACCCCTTGGCGGGGGTGGCTTC. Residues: CASSYSILPTAPLGGGGF.